The 21 T cell receptor beta chains listed next were all sequenced from one sample in a study of CD8 T cells in Susac syndrome. About 0.45 to 1 ug RNA was reverse transcribed with random hexamers. TCRdb reprocessed the immunoSEQ multiplex PCR reads via MiXCR and lists one record per CDR3 protein. The sample contains about 150,000 distinct CDR3 sequences, 85% to 95% of which appear only once. The sample was CD4+ T cells from PBMCs. The receptors here all came from a human donor with Susac syndrome.

The rearrangement joins TRBV19 to TRBJ1-6; 7 bases are shared with TRBD1. The CDR3 runs 14 residues. The ends lost 4 bases at V and 6 bases at J; junction bases unmatched: 3. CDR1 is LNHDA and CDR2 is SQIVND in the germline V gene (reference sequence). CDR3 in DNA: TGTGCCAGTAGTAGGGGACAGCGTAATTCACCCCTCCACTTT. Its translation: CASSRGQRNSPLHF.

V usage is TRBV10-3 and J usage is TRBJ1-2; D unresolved. Germline CDR1 reads ENHRY; CDR2 reads SYGVKD. V dropped 8 bases and J dropped 2 bases, with 9 bases sitting between them. The CDR3 consists of 12 residues. CDR3 region: CAIQTTNYGYTF. The CDR3, as DNA: TGTGCCATCCAGACTACCAACTATGGCTACACCTTC.

The chain carries TRBV9 and TRBJ2-1, with D possibly TRBD2 on 6 matching bases. The V end lost 0 bases, the J end lost 9 bases, and 7 bases lay between the germline ends. This CDR3 spans 12 amino acids. CDR1 and CDR2 (germline): SGDLS, YYNGEE. The chain's CDR3 is CASSVGEVEQFF. The CDR3 bases are TGTGCCAGCAGCGTAGGGGAGGTTGAGCAGTTCTTC.

The V and J genes are TRBV5-1 and TRBJ2-1; D not resolved. V was shortened by 4 bases and J by 6 bases, with 11 bases between the two germline ends. The CDR3 has 13 residues. CDR1 and CDR2 from the germline V gene are SGHRS and YFSETQ. In DNA, the CDR3 is TGCGCCAGCAGCCCGAATGTTGGCAATGAGCAGTTCTTC. Translation: CASSPNVGNEQFF.

CDR3 sequence reads: CATSRDQGTNEKLFF. The CDR3 DNA reads as TGTGCCACCAGCAGAGATCAGGGGACAAATGAAAAACTGTTTTTT. The chain recombines TRBV15 with TRBJ1-4; perhaps TRBD1 as D (6 bases). V was trimmed by 0 bases and J by 5 bases, leaving 10 bases between them. CDR3 length: 15 residues. Germline V CDR1 and CDR2: LNHNV, YYDKDF (reference sequence).

Comment on this clonotype: Mismatch with germline at one junction end may stem from a read error. This chain uses TRBV12-3 or TRBV12-4 with TRBJ2-1; perhaps TRBD2 as D (5 bases). This CDR3 contains 12 residues. CDR3 sequence: CASSKAGGFGSF. CDR3 nucleotide sequence: TGTGCCAGCTCTAAGGCGGGCGGGTTTGGTTCCTTC.

This clonotype has a single count. The V gene is TRBV1, the J gene TRBJ1-2; the listed D gene, TRBD1, was not tested against the DNA. TRBV1 is flagged as a pseudogene. The CDR3 contains 11 residues. The CDR3 loop is CTSSLREVYTF. The CDR3 DNA sequence: TGCACCAGCAGCCTTCGGGAAGTCTACACCTTC.

This chain links TRBV5-1 with TRBJ2-7, with D tentatively TRBD2 (5 bases). Per germline, CDR1 SGHRS and CDR2 YFSETQ. CDR3 length: 15 amino acids. The ends were cut back, 2 bases at V and 3 bases at J, with 15 bases in the middle. The CDR3 region has the DNA TGCGCCAGCAGCTTAGCTCAGAGTGCGGGCTACGAGCAGTACTTC. This encodes CASSLAQSAGYEQYF.

This clonotype appeared a few times. Here the CDR3 reads CASSAEETQYF. The CDR3 region has the DNA TGTGCCAGCAGTGCCGAAGAGACCCAGTACTTC. The chain links TRBV25-1 to TRBJ2-5; D uncertain. The germline V and J ends were trimmed by 4 bases and 3 bases, with 3 bases remaining between them. Germline CDR1 is MGHDK and CDR2 is SYGVNS. The CDR3 runs to 11 residues.

The chain recombines TRBV11-2 with TRBJ2-5; unclear D gene. In germline, CDR1 is SGHAT, CDR2 FQNNGV. The CDR3 spans 14 residues. V lost 4 bases, J lost 4 bases, and 13 bases lay in between. CDR3 DNA: TGTGCCAGCAGCTATGCTCGGTCCCGAGAGACCCAGTACTTC. This translates into CASSYARSRETQYF.

The rearrangement uses TRBV29-1 and TRBJ1-2; D possibly corresponds to TRBD1 (5 bases). Germline assignment: CDR1 SQVTM and CDR2 ANQGSEA. This CDR3 region has 11 residues. Trimming removed 7 bases at V and 8 bases at J, with 14 bases between. In nucleotides, the CDR3 is TGCAGCGGGGGCTGGGGGGTAGGCTACACCTTC. Translating it yields CSGGWGVGYTF. Complete variable domain (other parts from reference TRBV29-1 and TRBJ1-2): SAVISQKPSRDICQRGTSLTIQCQVDSQVTMMFWYRQQPGQSLTLIATANQGSEATYESGFVIDKFPISRPNLTFSTLTVSNMSPEDSSIYLCSGGWGVGYTFGSGTRLTVV.

V is TRBV5-1 and J is TRBJ2-1; D is possibly TRBD1 (6 bases). CDR1 is SGHRS, CDR2 YFSETQ, per germline. The CDR3 sequence is 14 residues long. V lost 2 bases to trimming and J lost 9 bases, with 15 bases between them. CDR3 DNA: TGCGCCAGCAGCTTAACAGGGCCAAACACTGAGCAGTTCTTC. This encodes CASSLTGPNTEQFF.

This chain links TRBV12-3 or TRBV12-4 with TRBJ2-7, with 9 nucleotides matching TRBD1. The trim removed 8 bases at V and 5 bases at J, leaving 13 bases unmatched. The CDR3 totals 15 residues. CDR3 bases: TGTGCCAGCTCGAGAACCGGGACAGGGATGCACGAGCAGTACTTC. Translation: CASSRTGTGMHEQYF.

V and J are TRBV29-1 and TRBJ1-2, with 10 positions matching TRBD1. The junction had 6 bases not matched to a gene; V was cut back by 3 bases and J by 8 bases. The length of the CDR3 is 13 residues. Per germline, CDR1 SQVTM and CDR2 ANQGSEA. The CDR3 reads CSVDRDRGGGYTF. The CDR3 coding sequence is TGCAGCGTTGATCGGGACAGGGGAGGCGGCTACACCTTC. The full variable domain, in which reference TRBV29-1 and TRBJ1-2 provide the parts outside the CDR3, is SAVISQKPSRDICQRGTSLTIQCQVDSQVTMMFWYRQQPGQSLTLIATANQGSEATYESGFVIDKFPISRPNLTFSTLTVSNMSPEDSSIYLCSVDRDRGGGYTFGSGTRLTVV.

This clonotype was recorded only once. The J gene is TRBJ2-3, the V gene TRBV7-2; D possibly corresponds to TRBD1 (7 bases). Trimming cost V 5 bases and J 1 base, with 19 bases left between them. Germline V gene lookup returns CDR1 SGHTA and CDR2 FQGNSA. There are 17 residues in the CDR3. CDR3 nucleotide sequence: TGTGCCAGCAGCCCAGCAGCAGGGGGGTCTGGCACAGATACGCAGTATTTT. Translating it yields CASSPAAGGSGTDTQYF.

This chain connects TRBV14 to TRBJ2-1; weak D call: TRBD2 (7 bases). The germline CDR1 and CDR2 sequences are SGHDN and FVKESK. Trimming pared 5 bases from V and 3 bases from J, leaving 17 bases between. The CDR3 runs 16 residues. The CDR3 sequence: CASSGARGGGYNEQFF. DNA for the CDR3: TGTGCCAGCAGCGGGGCCAGGGGCGGGGGCTACAATGAGCAGTTCTTC.

This chain uses TRBV6-5 with TRBJ1-2; D perhaps matches TRBD1 (6 bases). The V end was cut by 6 bases, the J end by 8 bases, with 13 bases between. The length of the CDR3 is 12 residues. Germline V gene data show CDR1 as MNHEY and CDR2 as SVGAGI. The CDR3 region has the DNA TGTGCCAGCAGACAGACAGGTCAGGGCTACACCTTC. Encoded protein: CASRQTGQGYTF.

This chain links TRBV18 with TRBJ1-2; TRBD1 agrees at 7 bases. There are 12 residues in the CDR3. V dropped 5 bases and J dropped 6; count of bases not matched to a gene: 3. The germline V gene encodes CDR1 KGHSH and CDR2 LQKENI. CDR3 nucleotides: TGTGCCAGCTCAGAAACAGGGGATGGCTACACCTTC. As protein: CASSETGDGYTF.

The chain uses TRBV20-1 and TRBJ2-2, with D possibly being TRBD1 or TRBD2 (5 bases each). V lost 3 bases, J lost 1 base, and 12 bases lay in between. Germline loops: CDR1 DFQATT, CDR2 SNEGSKA (reference sequence). The CDR3 spans 15 residues. The DNA for the CDR3 is TGCAGTGCTAGCGAGGGGAATCGGAACACCGGGGAGCTGTTTTTT. Translation gives CSASEGNRNTGELFF.

The chain recombines TRBV4-1 with TRBJ1-2, with 7 bases identical to TRBD1. V was pared by 3 bases and J by 8 bases, with 9 bases of the junction left unmatched. CDR3 length equals 14 residues. Germline V CDR1 and CDR2: MGHRA, YSYEKL. The CDR3 here is CASSHEGQVWGYTF. The CDR3 DNA reads TGCGCCAGCAGCCATGAAGGACAGGTCTGGGGCTACACCTTC.

The chain links TRBV20-1 to TRBJ2-1; 10 bases are a match to TRBD2. This CDR3 has 14 residues. Per germline, CDR1 DFQATT and CDR2 SNEGSKA (reference sequence). After removal of 8 bases from V and 6 bases from J, the junction contained 10 bases not matched to a gene. For the CDR3, the DNA is TGCAGTTTCAGTCGGCTAGCGGGGGTCAATGAGCAGTTCTTC. Protein: CSFSRLAGVNEQFF.